This T cell receptor (beta chain) emerged from a study of regulatory T cells. Broader study findings: Hydrophobic residues at CDR3 positions 6 and 7 were enriched in conventional CD4+ T cells of CD3G-deficient patients.

Patients aged 2 to 39 years had fewer naive and more memory CD4+ and CD8+ T cells. The germline CDR1 and CDR2 sequences are MNHNS and SASEGT. With V trimmed by 4 bases and J by 2 bases, 5 bases remained unmatched. CDR3 size: 14 residues. This clone is a singleton in its sample. Antigen unknown. The PCR used 52 TRBV and 13 TRBJ primers. Assay used: immunoSEQ multiplex PCR; TCRdb lists only in-frame clones, some missing. The sample includes some 23,000 clones, nearly 90% of them seen just once. Sample: conventional CD4+ T cells sorted from blood. This TCR was recovered from a child between 5 and 17 years old with CD3G deficiency. The chain links TRBV6-1 to TRBJ2-7; TRBD2 aligns across 7 bases. The CDR3 region has the DNA TGTGCCAGCAGTGGCCAGGGAGGGGCCTACGAGCAGTACTTC. This codes for CASSGQGGAYEQYF.